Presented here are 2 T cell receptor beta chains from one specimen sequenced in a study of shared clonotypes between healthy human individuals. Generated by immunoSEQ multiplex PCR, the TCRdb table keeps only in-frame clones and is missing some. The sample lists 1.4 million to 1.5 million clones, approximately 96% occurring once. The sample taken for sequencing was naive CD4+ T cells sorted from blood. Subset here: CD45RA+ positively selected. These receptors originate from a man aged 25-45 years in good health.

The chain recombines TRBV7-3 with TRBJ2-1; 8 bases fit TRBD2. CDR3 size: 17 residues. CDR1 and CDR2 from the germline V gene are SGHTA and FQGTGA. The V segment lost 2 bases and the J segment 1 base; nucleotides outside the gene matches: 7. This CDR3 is CASSLSRLAGSYNEQFF. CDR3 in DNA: TGTGCCAGCAGCTTATCTCGGCTAGCGGGTTCCTACAATGAGCAGTTCTTC.

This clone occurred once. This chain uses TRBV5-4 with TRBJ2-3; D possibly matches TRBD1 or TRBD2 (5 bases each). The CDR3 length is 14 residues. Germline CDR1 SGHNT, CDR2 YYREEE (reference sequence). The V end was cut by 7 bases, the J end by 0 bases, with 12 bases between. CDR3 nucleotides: TGTGCCAGCTCCTACCGGGACAGCACAGATACGCAGTATTTT. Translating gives CASSYRDSTDTQYF.